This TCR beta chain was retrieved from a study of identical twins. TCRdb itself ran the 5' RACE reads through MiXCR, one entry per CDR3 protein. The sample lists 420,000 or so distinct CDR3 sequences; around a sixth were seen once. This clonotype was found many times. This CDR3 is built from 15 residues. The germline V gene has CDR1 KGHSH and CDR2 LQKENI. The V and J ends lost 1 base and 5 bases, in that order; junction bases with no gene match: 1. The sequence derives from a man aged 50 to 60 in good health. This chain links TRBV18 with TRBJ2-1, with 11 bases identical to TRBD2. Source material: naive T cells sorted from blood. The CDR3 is CASSPLGLADNEQFF. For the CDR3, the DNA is TGTGCCAGCTCACCACTGGGACTAGCGGACAATGAGCAGTTCTTC.